The 26 T cell receptor beta chains below were found in one sample sequenced in a study of cytomegalovirus exposure and HLA in healthy donors. With 60 Vbeta and 13 Jbeta primers, the PCR was carried out. Only in-frame clones appear in the TCRdb table, and some are missing; sequencing was by immunoSEQ multiplex PCR. The sample includes fewer than 70,000 clones, around 70% of them seen just once. The sample comprised PBMCs. The origin of the receptors is a male donor in good health and CMV-seropositive.

This sequence joins TRBV11-3 and TRBJ2-1, with TRBD2 identical over 8 bases. With V trimmed by 0 bases and J by 4 bases, 11 bases remained unmatched. The CDR3 covers 18 residues. From germline, CDR1 is SGHNT and CDR2 YENEEA. The CDR3 DNA reads TGTGCCAGCAGCTTAGATCAAGGGGGGACTAGGCGGTACAATGAGCAGTTCTTC. As protein: CASSLDQGGTRRYNEQFF.

With respect to this clone: Other DNA sequences of this sample code for an identical CDR3. V usage is TRBV6-5 and J usage is TRBJ2-5, with TRBD1 matching over 9 bases. The CDR3 is made up of 15 amino acids. The V and J ends lost 0 bases and 4 bases, in that order; junction bases with no gene match: 3. The germline gives CDR1 MNHEY, CDR2 SVGAGI. CDR3 bases: TGTGCCAGCAGTTACTCCGGACAGGGGTTAGAGACCCAGTACTTC. Translation: CASSYSGQGLETQYF.

The chain uses TRBV9 and TRBJ1-1, with D perhaps TRBD1 (6 bases). The CDR3 extends over 14 amino acids. Looked up from germline, CDR1 is SGDLS and CDR2 is YYNGEE. V lost 3 bases and J 4 bases, leaving 13 bases between the germline ends. CDR3: CASSGGGVGTEAFF. The CDR3 DNA reads TGTGCCAGCAGCGGAGGGGGGGTAGGCACTGAAGCTTTCTTT.

V is TRBV27 and J is TRBJ1-5; TRBD1 matches at 10 bases. CDR1 is MNHEY, CDR2 SMNVEV, per germline (reference sequence). V lost 5 bases and J lost 4; bases outside the gene matches: 11. The CDR3 sequence is 17 residues long. CDR3 DNA sequence: TGTGCCAGCAGTCACGAACCGGGACAGGGGTCAAATCAGCCCCAGCATTTT. It yields the protein CASSHEPGQGSNQPQHF.

This chain connects TRBV7-2 to TRBJ2-5; 11 bases agree with TRBD1. There are 15 residues in the CDR3. Germline V lookup: CDR1 SGHTA, CDR2 FQGNSA. V trimming: 2 bases; J trimming: 6 bases; junction bases outside the gene matches: 5. CDR3 bases: TGTGCCAGCAGCTTATCCGGGACAGGGGGGAAGACCCAGTACTTC. Protein: CASSLSGTGGKTQYF. Full variable domain (rest looked up from reference TRBV7-2 and TRBJ2-5): GAGVSQSPSNKVTEKGKDVELRCDPISGHTALYWYRQSLGQGLEFLIYFQGNSAPDKSGLPSDRFSAERTGGSVSTLTIQRTQQEDSAVYLCASSLSGTGGKTQYFGPGTRLLVL.

The chain joins TRBV5-4 to TRBJ2-5, with TRBD2 matching 8 bases. This CDR3 is built from 15 residues. The germline CDR1 and CDR2 sequences are SGHNT and YYREEE (reference sequence). With V trimmed by 2 bases and J by 5 bases, 8 bases remained unmatched. The CDR3 loop is CASSLKGGGGETQYF. DNA of the CDR3: TGTGCCAGCAGCTTAAAGGGGGGCGGGGGGGAGACCCAGTACTTC.

The chain recombines TRBV6-5 with TRBJ2-4; TRBD2 matches at 11 bases. The CDR3 has 15 residues. Germline CDR1 is MNHEY and CDR2 is SVGAGI. V was clipped by 6 bases and J by 3 bases; unmatched bases: 4. DNA for the CDR3: TGTGCCAGCAGACTAGCGGGAGTCGGCAAAAACATTCAGTACTTC. It is translated as CASRLAGVGKNIQYF.

The chain recombines TRBV30 with TRBJ2-2; a weak D match, TRBD1 (5 bases). The germline gives CDR1 GTSNPN, CDR2 SVGIG (reference sequence). The CDR3 consists of 14 residues. V was trimmed by 1 base and J by 4 bases, leaving 10 bases between them. The CDR3: CAWSAGLGTGELFF. CDR3 nucleotides: TGTGCCTGGAGTGCAGGGTTAGGCACCGGGGAGCTGTTTTTT.

With respect to this clone: A read error may account for a junction end that differs from germline. This chain uses TRBV7-9 with TRBJ1-5; D is undetermined. CDR3 length equals 15 residues. In germline, CDR1 is SEHNR, CDR2 FQNEAQ (reference sequence). CDR3 coding DNA: TGTTCCAGCAGCTTAGGGATCGGGGTTGGTCAGCCCCAGCATTTT. Translation gives CSSSLGIGVGQPQHF.

This sequence joins TRBV27 and TRBJ2-2; the match to TRBD1 covers 9 bases. Germline loops: CDR1 MNHEY, CDR2 SMNVEV (reference sequence). This CDR3 is 14 amino acids long. Unmatched junction bases numbered 4, after V lost 6 bases and J lost 5 bases. The CDR3: CASSGTGLTGELFF. CDR3 nucleotide sequence: TGTGCCAGCAGCGGGACAGGGCTAACCGGGGAGCTGTTTTTT.

The V call is TRBV15, the J call TRBJ1-2, with D hard to call. V lost 0 bases and J 4 bases, leaving 9 bases between the germline ends. This CDR3 region has 14 residues. In germline, CDR1 is LNHNV, CDR2 YYDKDF (reference sequence). CDR3 loop: CATSREVGAYGYTF. In DNA form, the CDR3 reads TGTGCCACCAGCAGAGAGGTGGGAGCCTATGGCTACACCTTC.

The J gene is TRBJ2-1, the V gene TRBV18, with 11 positions matching TRBD2. The CDR3 has 17 amino acids. Germline-derived CDR1 and CDR2 are KGHSH and LQKENI. V lost 1 base and J lost 7; bases outside the gene matches: 9. The CDR3 reads CASSPRTLAGGYNEQFF. As DNA, the CDR3 is TGTGCCAGCTCACCACGTACTCTAGCGGGAGGATATAATGAGCAGTTCTTC.

This chain connects TRBV6-4 to TRBJ1-4, with 11 bases matching TRBD1. This CDR3 comprises 15 residues. In germline, CDR1 is MRHNA, CDR2 SNTAGT. After removal of 8 bases from V and 8 bases from J, the junction contained 10 bases not matched to a gene. The CDR3 sequence is CASWGQGVRLEKLFF. CDR3 DNA: TGTGCCAGCTGGGGACAGGGGGTGCGATTGGAAAAACTGTTTTTT.

This chain connects TRBV6-5 to TRBJ1-5, with D perhaps TRBD1 (6 bases). CDR1 and CDR2 (germline): MNHEY, SVGAGI. V was pared by 6 bases and J by 6 bases, with 18 bases between. This CDR3 is built from 15 residues. The CDR3 nucleotides read TGTGCCAGCAGGCGTTCAACAGGGTGGGGTCAGCCCCAGCATTTT. As protein: CASRRSTGWGQPQHF.

The chain joins TRBV19 to TRBJ2-5, with D maybe TRBD1 (6 bases). The J call may not be correct, given that the DNA end is closer to TRBJ2-7. The CDR3 covers 14 residues. CDR1 and CDR2 from the germline V gene are LNHDA and SQIVND (reference sequence). The CDR3 region has the DNA TGTGCCAGTAGTATAGGAACAGGGACATACGAGCAGTACTTC. It yields the protein CASSIGTGTYEQYF.

J is TRBJ2-7 and V is TRBV5-1; TRBD1 matches at 11 bases. With V trimmed by 1 base and J by 5 bases, 2 bases remained unmatched. The CDR3 has 14 residues. CDR1 SGHRS and CDR2 YFSETQ come from the germline V gene. The CDR3 coding sequence is TGCGCCAGCAGCTTGAGGGACAGGGGGGACGAGCAGTACTTC. It codes for CASSLRDRGDEQYF.

This clone was detected only a few times. V and J are TRBV11-3 and TRBJ2-2, with 8 bases aligning to TRBD1. There are 15 residues in the CDR3. Germline CDR1 and CDR2: SGHNT and YENEEA. V shed 5 bases, J shed 0 bases, and the junction held 2 bases outside the gene matches. The CDR3 here is CASSRQGPNTGELFF. The DNA for the CDR3 is TGTGCCAGCAGCCGACAGGGGCCGAACACCGGGGAGCTGTTTTTT.

The chain has TRBV30 and TRBJ2-2, with D unclear. This CDR3 contains 13 residues. Trimming pared 0 bases from V and 5 bases from J, leaving 7 bases between. Germline CDR1 is GTSNPN and CDR2 is SVGIG (reference sequence). DNA for the CDR3: TGTGCCTGGAGTGTACTCGGTACCGGGGAGCTGTTTTTT. Residues: CAWSVLGTGELFF.

The chain joins TRBV9 to TRBJ1-2; TRBD1 matches 9 bases. The CDR3 is 14 residues long. After removal of 2 bases from V and 4 bases from J, the junction contained 3 bases not matched to a gene. CDR1 and CDR2 from the germline V gene are SGDLS and YYNGEE. The CDR3 loop is CASSVGQGVYGYTF. In DNA, the CDR3 is TGTGCCAGCAGCGTGGGACAGGGAGTCTATGGCTACACCTTC.

The rearrangement uses TRBV7-9 and TRBJ1-2, with D perhaps TRBD1 (5 bases). V was cut by 3 bases and J by 7 bases, with 12 bases left in between. Per germline, CDR1 SEHNR and CDR2 FQNEAQ (reference sequence). The CDR3 has 13 amino acids. CDR3 DNA: TGTGCCAGCAGCTTTTGGCAGGGTAGTGGCTACACCTTC. This codes for CASSFWQGSGYTF. Complete variable domain (other parts from reference TRBV7-9 and TRBJ1-2): DTGVSQNPRHKITKRGQNVTFRCDPISEHNRLYWYRQTLGQGPEFLTYFQNEAQLEKSRLLSDRFSAERPKGSFSTLEIQRTEQGDSAMYLCASSFWQGSGYTFGSGTRLTVV.

The rearrangement uses TRBV5-1 and TRBJ2-2; 11 nucleotides agree with TRBD2. With V trimmed by 0 bases and J by 7 bases, 8 bases remained unmatched. Germline lookup yields CDR1 SGHRS and CDR2 YFSETQ. The CDR3 loop spans 17 amino acids. CDR3 DNA: TGCGCCAGCAGCTTGGCCCTAGCGGGGGGAACTTTCGGGGAGCTGTTTTTT. It codes for CASSLALAGGTFGELFF.

This sequence joins TRBV19 and TRBJ2-7; TRBD1 is a possible D gene (6 bases). Trimming took 4 bases from V and 2 from J, leaving 18 bases between them. CDR1 is LNHDA and CDR2 is SQIVND in the germline V gene (reference sequence). This CDR3 is built from 16 residues. CDR3 DNA sequence: TGTGCCAGTAGTAAATGGGCCCGAGGGGACACCTACGAGCAGTACTTC. Encoded protein: CASSKWARGDTYEQYF.

The chain carries TRBV6-6 and TRBJ1-5, with D maybe TRBD1 (5 bases). The CDR3 is made up of 12 amino acids. CDR1 is MNHNY, CDR2 SVGAGI, per germline (reference sequence). Trimming took 10 bases from V and 1 from J, leaving 8 bases between them. The CDR3 nucleotides are TGTGCCACCCGGACAAGCAATCAGCCCCAGCATTTT. It specifies CATRTSNQPQHF.

The chain recombines TRBV5-6 with TRBJ2-7, with a possible D match to TRBD1 (6 bases). This CDR3 has 15 residues. Per the germline V gene, CDR1 is SGHDT and CDR2 is YYEEEE. The V gene lost 0 bases and the J gene lost 3 bases, with 13 bases spanning the gap. The CDR3: CASSLGPGTSYEQYF. The CDR3 bases are TGTGCCAGCAGCTTGGGTCCCGGGACAAGCTACGAGCAGTACTTC.

The rearrangement joins TRBV18 to TRBJ2-3; TRBD2 is a possible D gene (5 bases). This CDR3 is built from 14 residues. The V end was cut by 3 bases, the J end by 6 bases, with 13 bases between. Germline assignment: CDR1 KGHSH and CDR2 LQKENI. The chain's CDR3 is CASSPRVEVDTQYF. CDR3 DNA: TGTGCCAGCTCACCGAGGGTGGAAGTGGATACGCAGTATTTT.

The rearrangement links TRBV2 to TRBJ1-1, with TRBD1 as a possible D gene (6 bases). In germline, CDR1 is SNHLY, CDR2 FYNNEI. V lost 7 bases to trimming and J lost 11 bases, with 14 bases between them. The CDR3 has 11 residues. This chain's CDR3 is CASTGGASAFF. CDR3 bases: TGTGCCAGCACGGGGGGCGCCTCTGCTTTCTTT.